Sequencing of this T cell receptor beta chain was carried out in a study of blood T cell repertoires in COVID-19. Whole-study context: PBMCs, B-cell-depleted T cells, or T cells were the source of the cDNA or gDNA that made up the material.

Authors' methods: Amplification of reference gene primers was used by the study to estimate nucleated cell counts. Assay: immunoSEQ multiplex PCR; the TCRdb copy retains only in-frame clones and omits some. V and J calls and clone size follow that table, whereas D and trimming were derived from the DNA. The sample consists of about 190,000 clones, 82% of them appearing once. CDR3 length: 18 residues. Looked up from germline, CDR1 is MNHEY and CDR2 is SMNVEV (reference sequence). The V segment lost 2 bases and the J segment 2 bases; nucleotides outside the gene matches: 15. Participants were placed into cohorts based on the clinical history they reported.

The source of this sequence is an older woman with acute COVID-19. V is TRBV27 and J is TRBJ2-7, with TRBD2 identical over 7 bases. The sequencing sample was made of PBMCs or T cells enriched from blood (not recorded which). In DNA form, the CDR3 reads TGTGCCAGCAGTTTAAATTCTGCGGGAGCACCGAGGGCCTACGAGCAGTACTTC. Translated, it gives CASSLNSAGAPRAYEQYF.